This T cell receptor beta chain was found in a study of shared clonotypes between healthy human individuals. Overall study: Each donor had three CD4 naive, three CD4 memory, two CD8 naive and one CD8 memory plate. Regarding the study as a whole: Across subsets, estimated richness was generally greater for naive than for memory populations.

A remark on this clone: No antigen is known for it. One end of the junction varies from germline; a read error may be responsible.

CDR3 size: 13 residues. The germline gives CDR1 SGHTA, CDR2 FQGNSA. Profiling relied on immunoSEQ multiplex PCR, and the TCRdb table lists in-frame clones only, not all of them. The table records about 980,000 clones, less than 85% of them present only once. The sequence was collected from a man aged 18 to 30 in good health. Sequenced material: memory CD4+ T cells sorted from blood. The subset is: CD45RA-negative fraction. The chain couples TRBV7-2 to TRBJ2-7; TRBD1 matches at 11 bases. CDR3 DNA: TGTGCCAGCAGCTCGGGACAGGGGGGCGAGGAGAACTTC. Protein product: CASSSGQGGEENF.